This T cell receptor beta chain was identified in a study of T-cell reconstitution after alpha-beta-depleted transplantation in children. CDR1 and CDR2 (germline): SGHTA, FQGTGA. The germline V and J ends were trimmed by 0 bases and 0 bases, with 7 bases remaining between them. The CDR3 loop spans 15 amino acids. Unique molecular identifiers tagged the TCRbeta library. TCRdb ran MiXCR on the PCR reads and lists one entry per CDR3 protein. In the table there are just over 950,000 distinct CDR3 sequences, less than 30% of which are singletons. The specimen comprised PBMCs, mostly from graft donor cells, sampled 360 days after TCRalphabeta/CD19-depleted stem cell transplant. The chain couples TRBV7-3 to TRBJ2-3; D gene unclear. The receptor comes from a boy under two years old who had a stem cell transplant for SCID, so the T cells may come from the graft donor. DNA of the CDR3: TGTGCCAGCAGCTTAACGGTGGGCAGCACAGATACGCAGTATTTT. Amino acid sequence: CASSLTVGSTDTQYF. Variable domain in full (rest from reference TRBV7-3 and TRBJ2-3): GAGVSQTPSNKVTEKGKYVELRCDPISGHTALYWYRQSLGQGPEFLIYFQGTGAADDSGLPNDRFFAVRPEGSVSTLKIQRTERGDSAVYLCASSLTVGSTDTQYFGPGTRLTVL.